The 9 T cell receptor beta chains below all came from one sample that was sequenced in a study of cytomegalovirus exposure and HLA in healthy donors. A multiplex PCR was run with 60 Vbeta primers and 13 Jbeta primers. Here immunoSEQ multiplex PCR was the method, and the copy in TCRdb shows in-frame clones only, minus some. The repertoire holds about 120,000 clones, with 8% to 10% as singletons. Material: PBMCs. These receptors were collected from a man aged 30 to 45 in good health and CMV-seronegative.

This clone was recorded a few times. The CDR3 sequence is CASSPGLAGGADTQYF. CDR3 DNA: TGTGCCAGCAGCCCGGGGCTAGCGGGAGGAGCAGATACGCAGTATTTT. This rearrangement joins TRBV16 to TRBJ2-3; TRBD2 matches 11 bases. Germline V CDR1 and CDR2: KGHSY, FQNENV. V lost 4 bases to trimming and J lost 4 bases; unmatched junction nucleotides: 7. CDR3 length: 16 residues.

This clone has a handful of counts. The genes are TRBV30 and TRBJ2-7; perhaps TRBD1 as D (6 bases). Germline V gene sequence: CDR1 GTSNPN, CDR2 SVGIG (reference sequence). The V gene lost 0 bases and the J gene lost 1 base, with 13 bases spanning the gap. The CDR3 loop spans 15 amino acids. The CDR3 spells CAWSVWDTESYEQYF. The CDR3 region has the DNA TGTGCCTGGAGTGTGTGGGACACTGAGTCCTACGAGCAGTACTTC.

This clone was seen a few times. This chain links TRBV5-6 with TRBJ2-5; TRBD2 matches at 16 bases. V trimming: 4 bases; J trimming: 4 bases; junction bases outside the gene matches: 4. The germline CDR1 and CDR2 sequences are SGHDT and YYEEEE. The CDR3 extends over 16 amino acids. The CDR3 nucleotides read TGTGCCAGCAGCCCGGGGACTAGCGGGGGGGTAGAGACCCAGTACTTC. Its protein is CASSPGTSGGVETQYF.

The V and J genes are TRBV5-1 and TRBJ2-3, with D perhaps TRBD2 (5 bases). The germline V gene encodes CDR1 SGHRS and CDR2 YFSETQ. This CDR3 region has 13 residues. Trimming cost V 4 bases and J 7 bases, with 13 bases left between them. CDR3 protein: CASSEGEENTQYF. The CDR3 DNA reads TGCGCCAGCAGCGAGGGAGAGGAGAATACGCAGTATTTT. The full variable domain, its missing parts supplied by reference TRBV5-1 and TRBJ2-3, is KAGVTQTPRYLIKTRGQQVTLSCSPISGHRSVSWYQQTPGQGLQFLFEYFSETQRNKGNFPGRFSGRQFSNSRSEMNVSTLELGDSALYLCASSEGEENTQYFGPGTRLTVL.

This sequence joins TRBV7-6 and TRBJ2-1, with 7 bases identical to TRBD2. The trim removed 5 bases at V and 1 base at J, leaving 8 bases unmatched. Germline CDR1 is SGHVS and CDR2 is FNYEAQ. The CDR3 covers 16 residues. The CDR3, as DNA: TGTGCCAGCAGCCCCCAACCAGCGGGATCCTACAATGAGCAGTTCTTC. It translates to CASSPQPAGSYNEQFF.

This CDR3 reads CSVEWRSVNYGYTF. The CDR3 nucleotides read TGCAGCGTTGAGTGGAGGTCTGTCAACTATGGCTACACCTTC. The J gene is TRBJ1-2, the V gene TRBV29-1; D is uncertain. CDR3 length: 14 amino acids. Germline V gives CDR1 SQVTM, CDR2 ANQGSEA. V lost 3 bases to trimming and J lost 2 bases, with 13 bases between them.

The chain recombines TRBV5-4 with TRBJ2-7; 7 nucleotides agree with TRBD1. The CDR3 is made up of 14 amino acids. Germline CDR1 is SGHNT and CDR2 is YYREEE (reference sequence). The trim removed 7 bases at V and 3 bases at J, leaving 10 bases unmatched. DNA of the CDR3: TGTGCCAGCGGGACCGGGACAGTGGGCTACGAGCAGTACTTC. Translating gives CASGTGTVGYEQYF.

The chain employs TRBV7-2 and TRBJ1-5, with D possibly TRBD1 on 5 matching bases. The CDR3 has 14 residues. Germline CDR1 and CDR2: SGHTA and FQGNSA. Trimming pared 0 bases from V and 7 bases from J, leaving 10 bases between. The CDR3 sequence: CASSLAPGRQPQHF. CDR3 nucleotide sequence: TGTGCCAGCAGCTTAGCCCCAGGGCGCCAGCCCCAGCATTTT.

At least ten counts were recorded for this clone. The chain links TRBV30 to TRBJ2-1, with 10 bases that match TRBD2. With V trimmed by 5 bases and J by 3 bases, 4 bases remained unmatched. This CDR3 contains 14 residues. Germline V CDR1 and CDR2: GTSNPN, SVGIG (reference sequence). The CDR3 DNA follows: TGTGCCTGGGAGGGGACTAGCGTCTACAATGAGCAGTTCTTC. Translated, it gives CAWEGTSVYNEQFF.